One and the same sample provided the 28 T cell receptor beta chains below, sequenced in a study of identical twins. A single record per CDR3 protein comes from TCRdb applying MiXCR to the 5' RACE reads. The top ten hold approximately 3.2% of the sample, which has approximately 600,000 distinct CDR3 sequences, nearly 10% seen once. In addition, the sample was reused for a study of yellow fever vaccine responses in identical twins.

Sequencing was performed on PBMCs. These receptor sequences come from a woman aged 18-35 years in good health.

This clonotype was picked up many times. The chain employs TRBV12-3 or TRBV12-4 and TRBJ2-1, with 8 bases matching TRBD2. The junction had 4 bases not matched to a gene; V was cut back by 1 base and J by 5 bases. The CDR3 loop spans 15 amino acids. The CDR3 region is CASSLGTSYDNEQFF. The DNA for the CDR3 is TGTGCCAGCAGTTTAGGGACTAGCTACGACAATGAGCAGTTCTTC.

This clonotype was observed a handful of times. The J gene is TRBJ1-2, the V gene TRBV7-2; 7 bases map to TRBD1. CDR1 SGHTA and CDR2 FQGNSA come from the germline V gene. Unmatched junction bases numbered 6, after V lost 5 bases and J lost 0 bases. The CDR3 loop spans 15 amino acids. The CDR3 here is CASSEGRGPNYGYTF. The CDR3 DNA follows: TGTGCCAGCAGCGAAGGGAGGGGGCCTAACTATGGCTACACCTTC.

At least ten counts were recorded for this clonotype. The chain links TRBV5-1 to TRBJ2-2; no definite D call. There are 12 residues in the CDR3. V lost 4 bases and J 3 bases, leaving 4 bases between the germline ends. Germline CDR1 SGHRS, CDR2 YFSETQ. CDR3 amino acids: CASSVHTGELFF. As DNA, the CDR3 is TGCGCCAGCAGCGTTCACACCGGGGAGCTGTTTTTT.

This clonotype was found a few times. The chain uses TRBV28 and TRBJ2-6; no clear D gene. The CDR3 loop spans 12 amino acids. The V and J ends lost 5 bases and 6 bases respectively, with 5 bases between them. Germline CDR1 reads MDHEN; CDR2 reads SYDVKM. The CDR3 DNA sequence: TGTGCCAGCAGTCCCCCGGCCAACGTCCTGACTTTC. Its protein is CASSPPANVLTF.

This clonotype was counted between two and nine times. The J gene is TRBJ2-3, the V gene TRBV6-2 or TRBV6-3; no clear D. In germline, CDR1 is MNHEY, CDR2 SVGEGT. The V and J ends lost 7 bases and 2 bases respectively, with 16 bases between them. The CDR3 loop spans 15 amino acids. CDR3 protein: CASNKEGGITDTQYF. Written as DNA, the CDR3 is TGTGCCAGCAACAAAGAAGGCGGCATCACAGATACGCAGTATTTT.

The V gene is TRBV7-6, the J gene TRBJ2-1; 11 bases fit TRBD1. The germline gives CDR1 SGHVS, CDR2 FNYEAQ. This CDR3 spans 17 amino acids. The trim removed 8 bases at V and 1 base at J, leaving 10 bases unmatched. The CDR3 sequence: CASSGTGGVQSYNEQFF. The CDR3 nucleotides read TGTGCCAGCTCAGGGACAGGGGGTGTACAGTCCTACAATGAGCAGTTCTTC.

This clonotype appeared a few times. V usage is TRBV27 and J usage is TRBJ1-6; D is unresolved. The CDR3 loop spans 12 amino acids. Germline V gene sequence: CDR1 MNHEY, CDR2 SMNVEV (reference sequence). Trimming cost V 3 bases and J 13 bases, with 10 bases left between them. The CDR3 protein is CASSFYTGPLHF. CDR3 sequence (DNA): TGTGCCAGCAGTTTTTACACCGGCCCCCTCCACTTT.

This clonotype was seen a few times. The chain joins TRBV6-1 to TRBJ1-2; D is possibly TRBD1 (5 bases). The CDR3 has 11 amino acids. The V and J ends lost 1 base and 13 bases respectively, with 10 bases between them. Germline lookup yields CDR1 MNHNS and CDR2 SASEGT. CDR3 region: CASSEVGECTF. The CDR3 DNA reads TGTGCCAGCAGTGAAGTGGGGGAATGCACCTTC.

This clonotype was observed many times. This sequence joins TRBV4-1 and TRBJ2-1, with D possibly matching TRBD2 (5 bases). This CDR3 has 13 residues. Trimming cost V 4 bases and J 7 bases, with 11 bases left between them. Looked up from germline, CDR1 is MGHRA and CDR2 is YSYEKL. CDR3 sequence (DNA): TGCGCCAGCAGCCGAGGGTGGGAGAATGAGCAGTTCTTC. It is translated as CASSRGWENEQFF.

This clonotype has just a few counts. The chain uses TRBV6-1 and TRBJ2-2; D is ambiguous. Germline values: CDR1 MNHNS, CDR2 SASEGT. CDR3 size: 14 residues. The V and J ends lost 2 bases and 3 bases respectively, with 7 bases between them. CDR3 amino acids: CASSELMYTGELFF. The DNA for the CDR3 is TGTGCCAGCAGTGAATTGATGTACACCGGGGAGCTGTTTTTT.

This clonotype came up many times. V and J are TRBV12-3 or TRBV12-4 and TRBJ1-2; D possibly corresponds to TRBD1 (6 bases). This CDR3 is built from 13 residues. Trimming pared 6 bases from V and 8 bases from J, leaving 16 bases between. CDR3 sequence: CASSPTGARGYTF. CDR3 nucleotide sequence: TGTGCCAGCAGCCCCACGGGGGCGCGGGGCTACACCTTC.

This clonotype was counted at least ten times. J is TRBJ2-5 and V is TRBV6-2 or TRBV6-3, with a weak D call TRBD2 (6 bases). Trimming left V 6 bases short and J 5 bases short, with 16 bases between. This CDR3 has 14 residues. CDR1 and CDR2 from the germline V gene are MNHEY and SVGEGT. CDR3 sequence (DNA): TGTGCCAGCAGCCGACTAGTTTTGGAGGAGACCCAGTACTTC. This encodes CASSRLVLEETQYF.

This clonotype was observed many times. This chain links TRBV5-1 with TRBJ2-5; no firm D call. CDR3 length: 14 amino acids. V lost 3 bases and J 1 base, leaving 10 bases between the germline ends. Germline CDR1 SGHRS, CDR2 YFSETQ. The CDR3 DNA reads TGCGCCAGCAGCTCATCAGGCCTCCAAGAGACCCAGTACTTC. This sequence encodes CASSSSGLQETQYF.

This clonotype was counted between two and nine times. The chain links TRBV18 to TRBJ2-7; TRBD1 matches 7 bases. Looked up from germline, CDR1 is KGHSH and CDR2 is LQKENI. The CDR3 loop spans 18 amino acids. V lost 2 bases to trimming and J lost 3 bases; unmatched junction nucleotides: 16. This chain's CDR3 is CASSPLRSEGTAYYEQYF. The CDR3 bases are TGTGCCAGCTCACCATTACGTTCCGAAGGGACAGCCTACTACGAGCAGTACTTC.

The sample holds many counts of this clonotype. This chain links TRBV12-3 or TRBV12-4 with TRBJ2-2; the D is unclear. The ends were cut back, 6 bases at V and 4 bases at J, with 9 bases in the middle. This CDR3 region has 13 residues. In DNA form, the CDR3 reads TGTGCCAGCAGGTTTACCACCACCGGGGAGCTGTTTTTT. Protein: CASRFTTTGELFF.

The rearrangement links TRBV2 to TRBJ2-1, with 11 nucleotides matching TRBD2. V gave up 6 bases and J gave up 2 bases; unmatched junction bases: 6. CDR1 and CDR2 (germline): SNHLY, FYNNEI. The CDR3 has 16 amino acids. The CDR3 loop reads CASRGTSGGPYNEQFF. The CDR3 coding sequence is TGTGCCAGCAGGGGAACTAGCGGGGGACCCTACAATGAGCAGTTCTTC.

This clonotype was counted at least ten times. This chain uses TRBV4-3 with TRBJ2-1, with no clear D. Trimming stripped 0 bases from V and 9 bases from J, with 9 bases between. The CDR3 is 13 residues long. Germline assignment: CDR1 LGHNA and CDR2 YSLEER. CDR3 loop: CASSQDLEFEQFF. The CDR3 DNA reads as TGCGCCAGCAGCCAAGATCTCGAGTTTGAGCAGTTCTTC.

This chain uses TRBV29-1 with TRBJ2-7; 7 bases fit TRBD2. Germline V lookup: CDR1 SQVTM, CDR2 ANQGSEA. There are 14 residues in the CDR3. Losses at the gene ends were 1 base for V and 3 bases for J; bases not matched to a gene: 6. CDR3 protein: CSVEGGGSLYEQYF. The CDR3 DNA sequence: TGCAGCGTTGAAGGAGGCGGGAGCCTCTACGAGCAGTACTTC.

The chain combines TRBV29-1 with TRBJ1-6; possibly TRBD1 for D (5 bases). CDR3 size: 13 residues. Trimming removed 4 bases at V and 8 bases at J, with 12 bases between. From germline, CDR1 is SQVTM and CDR2 ANQGSEA. CDR3 loop: CSVGGLGDSPLHF. The CDR3 DNA reads TGCAGCGTTGGCGGGCTAGGGGATTCACCCCTCCACTTT.

This chain links TRBV28 with TRBJ2-7; 10 positions match TRBD1. Germline CDR1 MDHEN, CDR2 SYDVKM. Losses at the gene ends were 3 bases for V and 1 base for J; bases not matched to a gene: 3. CDR3 size: 15 residues. The CDR3 sequence is CASSFPGQGSYEQYF. Written as DNA, the CDR3 is TGTGCCAGCAGTTTCCCGGGACAGGGGTCCTACGAGCAGTACTTC.

This clonotype has at least ten counts. The chain has TRBV29-1 and TRBJ2-1; D is perhaps TRBD1 or TRBD2 (5 bases each). Germline CDR1 and CDR2: SQVTM and ANQGSEA. Deletions cut 4 bases from V and 8 bases from J, with 9 bases between. The CDR3 is 11 amino acids. The CDR3 protein is CSVGLGDEQFF. In DNA form, the CDR3 reads TGCAGCGTTGGACTGGGGGATGAGCAGTTCTTC.

This clonotype was detected many times. The chain recombines TRBV12-3 or TRBV12-4 with TRBJ2-1; D remains ambiguous. V was pared by 1 base and J by 10 bases, with 11 bases between. This CDR3 spans 13 amino acids. The CDR3 DNA reads as TGTGCCAGCAGTTTAGGGGTCCGACGAGAGCAGTTCTTC. The encoded protein is CASSLGVRREQFF.

The chain has TRBV4-3 and TRBJ2-7, with 8 nucleotides matching TRBD2. The CDR3 sequence is 15 residues long. J was trimmed by 1 base and V by 4 bases; bases with no gene match: 6. Germline values: CDR1 LGHNA, CDR2 YSLEER. The CDR3 sequence is CASSRELAVSYEQYF. CDR3 DNA: TGCGCCAGCAGCCGAGAACTAGCGGTTTCCTACGAGCAGTACTTC.

The V gene is TRBV28, the J gene TRBJ2-7; 10 bases map to TRBD2. The CDR3 contains 14 residues. CDR1 and CDR2 from the germline V gene are MDHEN and SYDVKM. The junction had 4 bases not matched to a gene; V was cut back by 4 bases and J by 4 bases. CDR3 DNA: TGTGCCAGCAGTTATAGGACTAGCGGATACGAGCAGTACTTC. This translates into CASSYRTSGYEQYF.

Ten or more counts support this clonotype. The V call is TRBV7-2, the J call TRBJ2-3, with D hard to call. Trimming took 1 base from V and 6 from J, leaving 11 bases between them. Germline CDR1 and CDR2: SGHTA and FQGNSA. The CDR3 is 14 residues long. CDR3 bases: TGTGCCAGCAGCTTAGTCGGAGCGTCCGATACGCAGTATTTT. It translates to CASSLVGASDTQYF.

This clonotype was detected ten times or more. The genes are TRBV18 and TRBJ1-2; D perhaps matches TRBD1 (5 bases). Germline assignment: CDR1 KGHSH and CDR2 LQKENI. V was cut by 3 bases and J by 5 bases, with 10 bases left in between. This CDR3 is built from 13 residues. CDR3 nucleotide sequence: TGTGCCAGCTCACCCGACAGTGGATATGGCTACACCTTC. Translated, it gives CASSPDSGYGYTF.

V usage is TRBV14 and J usage is TRBJ2-1; tentatively, D is TRBD1 (5 bases). Germline values: CDR1 SGHDN, CDR2 FVKESK. The CDR3 totals 14 residues. Trimming took 3 bases from V and 10 from J, leaving 16 bases between them. Written as DNA, the CDR3 is TGTGCCAGCAGCCATCCTTTCGACAGTCCCGAGCAGTTCTTC. Residues: CASSHPFDSPEQFF.

This clonotype was counted between two and nine times. The chain couples TRBV2 to TRBJ1-1, with a weak D call TRBD1 (6 bases). The CDR3 is 15 amino acids. Trimming removed 6 bases at V and 1 base at J, with 15 bases between. Germline lookup yields CDR1 SNHLY and CDR2 FYNNEI. The CDR3 nucleotides are TGTGCCAGCAGCCTAAGGACAGACGAGAACACTGAAGCTTTCTTT. Its protein product is CASSLRTDENTEAFF.